This note documents a single TCR beta chain sequence. This sample was taken from a study of blood T cell repertoires in COVID-19. Generated by immunoSEQ multiplex PCR, the TCRdb table keeps only in-frame clones and is missing some. The profile shows 120,000 to 150,000 clones, 87% of them singletons. The V end lost 0 bases, the J end lost 3 bases, and 15 bases lay between the germline ends. CDR3 length: 16 residues. Germline CDR1 reads LGHNA; CDR2 reads YNFKEQ. The chain combines TRBV4-2 with TRBJ2-7; a possible D gene is TRBD1 (5 bases). The specimen sequenced was peripheral blood. The sequence was obtained from a man aged 45 to 65 who had recovered from COVID-19. The CDR3 loop is CASSQDKTVYNYEQYF. CDR3 DNA: TGTGCCAGCAGCCAAGATAAGACAGTCTACAACTACGAGCAGTACTTC.